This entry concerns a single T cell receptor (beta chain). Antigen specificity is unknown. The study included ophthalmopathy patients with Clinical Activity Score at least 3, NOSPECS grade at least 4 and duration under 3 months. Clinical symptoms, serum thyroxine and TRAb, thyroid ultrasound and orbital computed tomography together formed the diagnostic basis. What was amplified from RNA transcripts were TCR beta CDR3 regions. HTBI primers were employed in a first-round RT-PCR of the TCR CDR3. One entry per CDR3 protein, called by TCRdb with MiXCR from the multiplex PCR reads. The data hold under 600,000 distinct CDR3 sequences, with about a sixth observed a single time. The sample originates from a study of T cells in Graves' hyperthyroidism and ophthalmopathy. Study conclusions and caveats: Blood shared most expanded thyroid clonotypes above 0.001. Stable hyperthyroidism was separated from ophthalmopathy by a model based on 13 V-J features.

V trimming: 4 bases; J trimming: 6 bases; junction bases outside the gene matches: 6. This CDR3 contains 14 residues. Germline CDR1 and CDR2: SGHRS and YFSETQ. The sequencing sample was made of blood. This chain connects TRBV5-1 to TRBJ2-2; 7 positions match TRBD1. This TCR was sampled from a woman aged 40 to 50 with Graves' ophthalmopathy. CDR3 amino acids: CASSPPTGPGELFF. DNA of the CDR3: TGCGCCAGCAGCCCCCCGACAGGGCCCGGGGAGCTGTTTTTT.